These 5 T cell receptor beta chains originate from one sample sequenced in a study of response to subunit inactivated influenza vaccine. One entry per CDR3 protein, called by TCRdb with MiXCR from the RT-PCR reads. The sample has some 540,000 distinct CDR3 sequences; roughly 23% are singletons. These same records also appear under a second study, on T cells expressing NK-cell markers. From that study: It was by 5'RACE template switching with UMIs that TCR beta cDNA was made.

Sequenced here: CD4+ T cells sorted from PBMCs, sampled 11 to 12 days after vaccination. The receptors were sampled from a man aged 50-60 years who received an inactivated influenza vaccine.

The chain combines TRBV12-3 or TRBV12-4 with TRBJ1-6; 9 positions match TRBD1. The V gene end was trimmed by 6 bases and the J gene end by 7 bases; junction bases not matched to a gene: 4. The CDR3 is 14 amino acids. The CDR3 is CASRSDRGNSPLHF. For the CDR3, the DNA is TGTGCCAGCAGATCGGACAGGGGAAATTCACCCCTCCACTTT.

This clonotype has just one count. As DNA, the CDR3 is TGTGCCAGCAGCAACATTCCGGGACAGGGAATCACCTTC. This translates into CASSNIPGQGITF. The chain couples TRBV7-6 to TRBJ1-2, with TRBD1 matching 9 bases. This CDR3 region has 13 residues. The J segment lost 13 bases and the V segment lost 5 bases, leaving 11 bases of the junction unmatched. Germline loops: CDR1 SGHVS, CDR2 FNYEAQ.

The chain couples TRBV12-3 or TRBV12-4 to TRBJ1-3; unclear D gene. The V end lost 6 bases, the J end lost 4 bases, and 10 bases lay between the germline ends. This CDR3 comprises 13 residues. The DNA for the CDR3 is TGTGCCAGCAGATCAGGCGCCGGAAACACCATATATTTT. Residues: CASRSGAGNTIYF.

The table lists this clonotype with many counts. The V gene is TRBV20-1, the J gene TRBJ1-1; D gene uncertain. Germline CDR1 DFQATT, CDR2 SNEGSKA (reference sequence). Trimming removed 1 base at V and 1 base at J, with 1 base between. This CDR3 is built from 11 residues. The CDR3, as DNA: TGCAGTGCTAGAGGGAACACTGAAGCTTTCTTT. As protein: CSARGNTEAFF.

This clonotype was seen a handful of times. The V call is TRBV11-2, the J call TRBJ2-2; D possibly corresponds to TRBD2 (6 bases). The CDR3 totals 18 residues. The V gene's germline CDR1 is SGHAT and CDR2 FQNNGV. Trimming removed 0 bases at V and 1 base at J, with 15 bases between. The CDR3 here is CASSLDLGGFRNTGELFF. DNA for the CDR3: TGTGCCAGCAGCTTAGATCTAGGAGGGTTCAGGAACACCGGGGAGCTGTTTTTT.